Here is one TCR beta chain with its context. The data derive from a study of blood T cell repertoires in COVID-19. Whole-study context: The United States, Italy and Spain provided the acute and convalescent COVID-19 samples.

Source study methods: Reference gene primer amplification gave estimated nucleated cell counts. Repertoires were generated with immunoSEQ multiplex PCR, while TCRdb's copy carries only in-frame clones and drops some. V, J and clone size were drawn from that table, and D and trimming were deduced from the DNA. Found here are about 90,000 clones, roughly 89% of them singletons; the top ten hold 3% to 4%. The CDR3 totals 15 residues. The junction had 8 bases not matched to a gene; V was cut back by 5 bases and J by 4 bases. Germline CDR1 and CDR2: MNHEY and SVGAGI. This sequence was found in an older woman with acute or convalescent COVID-19. The sample taken for sequencing was peripheral blood. The V call is TRBV6-5, the J call TRBJ2-1, with TRBD1 matching 7 bases. The CDR3 reads CASSPRDSQYNEQFF. CDR3 nucleotides: TGTGCCAGCAGTCCCCGGGACAGCCAGTACAATGAGCAGTTCTTC.